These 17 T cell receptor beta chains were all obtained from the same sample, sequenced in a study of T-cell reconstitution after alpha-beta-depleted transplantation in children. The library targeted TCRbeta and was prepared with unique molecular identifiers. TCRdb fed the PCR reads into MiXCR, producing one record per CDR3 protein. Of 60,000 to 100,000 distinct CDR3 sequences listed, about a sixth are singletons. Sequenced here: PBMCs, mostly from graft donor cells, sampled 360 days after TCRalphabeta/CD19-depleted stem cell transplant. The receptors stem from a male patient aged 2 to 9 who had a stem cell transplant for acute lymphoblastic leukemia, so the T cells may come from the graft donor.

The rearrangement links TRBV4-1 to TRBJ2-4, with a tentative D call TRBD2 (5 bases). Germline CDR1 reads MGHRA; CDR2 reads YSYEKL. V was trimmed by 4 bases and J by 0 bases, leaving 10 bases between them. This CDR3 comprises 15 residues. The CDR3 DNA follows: TGCGCCAGCAGCCGTCTAGCCATAGCCAAAAACATTCAGTACTTC. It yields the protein CASSRLAIAKNIQYF.

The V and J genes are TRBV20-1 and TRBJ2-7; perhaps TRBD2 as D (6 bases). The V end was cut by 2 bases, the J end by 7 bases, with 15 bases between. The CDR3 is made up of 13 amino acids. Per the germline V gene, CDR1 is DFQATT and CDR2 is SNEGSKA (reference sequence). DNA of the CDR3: TGCAGTGCTAGAACCTCTGCGGGGAGGGAGCAGTACTTC. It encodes CSARTSAGREQYF.

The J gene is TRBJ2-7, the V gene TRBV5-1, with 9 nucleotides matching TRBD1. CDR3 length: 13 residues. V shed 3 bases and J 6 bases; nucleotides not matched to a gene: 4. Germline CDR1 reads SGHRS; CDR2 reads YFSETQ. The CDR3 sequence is CASSWGQGREQYF. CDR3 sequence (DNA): TGCGCCAGCAGCTGGGGACAGGGCCGCGAGCAGTACTTC.

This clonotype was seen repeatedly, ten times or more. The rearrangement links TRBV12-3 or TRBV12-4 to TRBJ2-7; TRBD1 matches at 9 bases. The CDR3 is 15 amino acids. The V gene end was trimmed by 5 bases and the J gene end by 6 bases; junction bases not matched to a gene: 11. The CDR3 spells CASSPGQGRLREQYF. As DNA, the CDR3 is TGTGCCAGCAGTCCTGGACAGGGGAGACTTCGCGAGCAGTACTTC.

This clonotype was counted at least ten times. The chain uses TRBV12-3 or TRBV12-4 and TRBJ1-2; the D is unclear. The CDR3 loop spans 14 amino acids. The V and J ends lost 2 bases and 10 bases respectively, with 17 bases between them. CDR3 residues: CASSLSGVYINYTF. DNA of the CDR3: TGTGCCAGCAGTTTATCCGGCGTCTACATCAACTACACCTTC.

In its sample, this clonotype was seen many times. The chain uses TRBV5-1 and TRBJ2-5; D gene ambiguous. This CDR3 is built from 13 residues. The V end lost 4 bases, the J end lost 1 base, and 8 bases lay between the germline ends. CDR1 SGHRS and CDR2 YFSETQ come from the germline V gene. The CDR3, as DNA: TGCGCCAGCAGCCAAAACATCCAAGAGACCCAGTACTTC. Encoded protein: CASSQNIQETQYF.

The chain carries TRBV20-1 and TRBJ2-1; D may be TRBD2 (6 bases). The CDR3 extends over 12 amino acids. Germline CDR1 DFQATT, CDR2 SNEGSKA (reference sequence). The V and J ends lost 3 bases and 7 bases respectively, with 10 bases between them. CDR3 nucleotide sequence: TGCAGTGCTAGCGGGCTAGCGAATGAGCAGTTCTTC. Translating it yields CSASGLANEQFF.

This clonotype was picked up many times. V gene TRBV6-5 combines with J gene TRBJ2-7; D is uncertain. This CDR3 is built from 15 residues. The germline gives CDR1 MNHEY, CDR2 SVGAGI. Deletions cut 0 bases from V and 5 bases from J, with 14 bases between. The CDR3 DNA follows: TGTGCCAGCAGTTACTCGACCCGGTTTAGGGACGAGCAGTACTTC. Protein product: CASSYSTRFRDEQYF.

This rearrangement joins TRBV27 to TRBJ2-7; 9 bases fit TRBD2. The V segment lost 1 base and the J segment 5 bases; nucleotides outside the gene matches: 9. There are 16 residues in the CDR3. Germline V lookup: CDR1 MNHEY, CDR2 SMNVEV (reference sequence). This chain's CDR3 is CASSLWGGTSFHEQYF. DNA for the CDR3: TGTGCCAGCAGTTTATGGGGTGGGACTAGCTTCCACGAGCAGTACTTC.

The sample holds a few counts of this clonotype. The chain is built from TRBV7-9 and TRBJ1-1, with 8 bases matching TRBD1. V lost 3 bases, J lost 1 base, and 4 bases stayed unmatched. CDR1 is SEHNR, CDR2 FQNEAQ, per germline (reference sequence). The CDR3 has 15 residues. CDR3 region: CASSLLTGANTEAFF. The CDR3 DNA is TGTGCCAGCAGCTTGCTGACAGGGGCGAACACTGAAGCTTTCTTT.

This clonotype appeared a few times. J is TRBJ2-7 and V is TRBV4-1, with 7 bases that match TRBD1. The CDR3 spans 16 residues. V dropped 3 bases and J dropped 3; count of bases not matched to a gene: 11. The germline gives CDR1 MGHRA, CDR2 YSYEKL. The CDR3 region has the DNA TGCGCCAGCAGCCAGGCACCTCTCACAGGGGACTACGAGCAGTACTTC. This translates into CASSQAPLTGDYEQYF.

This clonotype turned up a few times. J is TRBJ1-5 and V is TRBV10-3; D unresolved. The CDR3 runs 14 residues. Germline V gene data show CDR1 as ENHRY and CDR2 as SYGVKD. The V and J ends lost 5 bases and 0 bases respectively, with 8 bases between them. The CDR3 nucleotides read TGTGCCATCAGTCGGCAGCATAGCAATCAGCCCCAGCATTTT. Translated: CAISRQHSNQPQHF.

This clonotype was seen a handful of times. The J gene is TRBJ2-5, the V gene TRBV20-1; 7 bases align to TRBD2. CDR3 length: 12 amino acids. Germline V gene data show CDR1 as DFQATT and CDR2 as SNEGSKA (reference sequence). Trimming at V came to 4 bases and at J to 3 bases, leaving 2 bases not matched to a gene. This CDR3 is CSAKRDKETQYF. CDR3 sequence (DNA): TGCAGTGCTAAGCGGGATAAAGAGACCCAGTACTTC.

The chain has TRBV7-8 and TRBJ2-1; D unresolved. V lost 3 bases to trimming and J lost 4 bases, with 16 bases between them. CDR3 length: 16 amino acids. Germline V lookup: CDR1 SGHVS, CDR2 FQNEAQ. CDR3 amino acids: CASSFMDPTRYNEQFF. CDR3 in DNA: TGTGCCAGCAGCTTTATGGACCCGACCCGTTACAATGAGCAGTTCTTC.

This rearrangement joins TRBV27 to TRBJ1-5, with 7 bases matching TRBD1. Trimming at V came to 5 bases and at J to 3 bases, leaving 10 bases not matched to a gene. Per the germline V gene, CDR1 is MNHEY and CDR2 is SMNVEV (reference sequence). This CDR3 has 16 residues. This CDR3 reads CASSPIDRVDNQPQHF. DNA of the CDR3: TGTGCCAGCAGTCCTATCGACAGGGTTGACAATCAGCCCCAGCATTTT.

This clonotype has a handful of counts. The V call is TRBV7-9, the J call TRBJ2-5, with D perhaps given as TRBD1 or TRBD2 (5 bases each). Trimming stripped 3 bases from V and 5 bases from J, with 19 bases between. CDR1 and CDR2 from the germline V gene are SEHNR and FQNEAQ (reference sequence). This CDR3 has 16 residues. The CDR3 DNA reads TGTGCCAGCAGCTTTTGGGGCTGGGGACGGGACGAGACCCAGTACTTC. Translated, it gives CASSFWGWGRDETQYF. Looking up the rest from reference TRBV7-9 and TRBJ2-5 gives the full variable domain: DTGVSQNPRHKITKRGQNVTFRCDPISEHNRLYWYRQTLGQGPEFLTYFQNEAQLEKSRLLSDRFSAERPKGSFSTLEIQRTEQGDSAMYLCASSFWGWGRDETQYFGPGTRLLVL.

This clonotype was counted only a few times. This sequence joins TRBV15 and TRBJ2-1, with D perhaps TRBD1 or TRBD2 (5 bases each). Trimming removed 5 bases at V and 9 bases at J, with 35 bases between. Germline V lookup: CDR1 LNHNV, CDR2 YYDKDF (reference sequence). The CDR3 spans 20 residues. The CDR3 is CATSGERGPKGTQQNIEQFF. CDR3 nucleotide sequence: TGTGCCACCAGCGGCGAGAGGGGACCAAAGGGAACCCAACAAAACATTGAGCAGTTCTTC.